This entry features one TCR beta chain sequence. Its target is not known. The data are from a study of shared clonotypes between healthy human individuals. Study observations and caveats: The four-donor shared clonotypes exceeded non-shared clonotypes in generation probability, with non-shared ones scoring lower.

CDR1 and CDR2 (germline): MNHEY, SMNVEV (reference sequence). This CDR3 has 17 amino acids. Trimming removed 4 bases at V and 1 base at J, with 14 bases between. The study ran the assay at deep level. Several immunoSEQ plates received, in even portions, the genomic DNA of each subset. TCRdb's table, derived via immunoSEQ multiplex PCR, lists solely in-frame clones and lacks some. The sample includes more than 2 million clones, 95% of them seen just once. The sequence was collected from a young man in good health. The chain carries TRBV27 and TRBJ2-6; weak D call: TRBD1 (5 bases). Sequencing was carried out using naive CD4+ T cells sorted from blood. The subset here: CD45RA+ positively selected. The CDR3 DNA is TGTGCCAGCAGTTCTGTCAATGACAGATCTGGGGCCAACGTCCTGACTTTC. It specifies CASSSVNDRSGANVLTF.